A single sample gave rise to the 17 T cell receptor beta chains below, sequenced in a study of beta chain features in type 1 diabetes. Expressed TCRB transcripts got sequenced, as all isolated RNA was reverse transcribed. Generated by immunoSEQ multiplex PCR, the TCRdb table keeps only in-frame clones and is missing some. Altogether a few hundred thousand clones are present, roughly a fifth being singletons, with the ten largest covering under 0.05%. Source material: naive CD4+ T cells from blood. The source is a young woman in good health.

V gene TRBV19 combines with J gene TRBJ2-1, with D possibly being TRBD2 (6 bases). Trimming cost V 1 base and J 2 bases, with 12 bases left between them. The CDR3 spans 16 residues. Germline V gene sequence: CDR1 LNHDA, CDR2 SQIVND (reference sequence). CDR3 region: CASSIGGAGPYNEQFF. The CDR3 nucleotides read TGTGCCAGTAGTATAGGCGGGGCCGGACCCTACAATGAGCAGTTCTTC.

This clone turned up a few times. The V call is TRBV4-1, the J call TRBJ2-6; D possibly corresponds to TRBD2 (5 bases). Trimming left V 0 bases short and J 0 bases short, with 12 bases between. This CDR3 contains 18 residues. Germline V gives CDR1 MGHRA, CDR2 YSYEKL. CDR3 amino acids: CASSQDRGFVSGANVLTF. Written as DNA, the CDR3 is TGCGCCAGCAGCCAAGACAGAGGGTTCGTCTCTGGGGCCAACGTCCTGACTTTC.

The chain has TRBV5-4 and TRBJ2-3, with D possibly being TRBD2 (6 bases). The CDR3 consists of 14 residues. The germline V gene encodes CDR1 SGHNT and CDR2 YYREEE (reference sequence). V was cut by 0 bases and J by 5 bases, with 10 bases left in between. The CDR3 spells CASSLGLVRDTQYF. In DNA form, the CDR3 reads TGTGCCAGCAGCTTGGGACTAGTAAGAGATACGCAGTATTTT.

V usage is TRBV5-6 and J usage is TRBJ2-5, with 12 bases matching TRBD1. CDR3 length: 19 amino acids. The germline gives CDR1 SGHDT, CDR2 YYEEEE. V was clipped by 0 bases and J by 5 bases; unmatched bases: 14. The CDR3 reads CASSLVPQPGTGGGETQYF. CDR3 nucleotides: TGTGCCAGCAGCTTGGTCCCCCAACCCGGGACAGGGGGCGGGGAGACCCAGTACTTC.

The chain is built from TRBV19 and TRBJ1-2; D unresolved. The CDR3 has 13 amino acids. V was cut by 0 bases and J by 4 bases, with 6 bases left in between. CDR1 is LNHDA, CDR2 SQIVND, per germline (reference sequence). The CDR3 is CASSIEDTYGYTF. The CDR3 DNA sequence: TGTGCCAGTAGTATAGAAGACACCTATGGCTACACCTTC.

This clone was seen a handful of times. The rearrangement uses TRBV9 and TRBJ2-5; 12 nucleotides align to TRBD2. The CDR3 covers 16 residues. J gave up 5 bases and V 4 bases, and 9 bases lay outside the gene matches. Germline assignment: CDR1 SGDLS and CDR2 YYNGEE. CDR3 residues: CASSPLLAGGVETQYF. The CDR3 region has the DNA TGTGCCAGCAGCCCACTACTAGCGGGGGGAGTGGAGACCCAGTACTTC.

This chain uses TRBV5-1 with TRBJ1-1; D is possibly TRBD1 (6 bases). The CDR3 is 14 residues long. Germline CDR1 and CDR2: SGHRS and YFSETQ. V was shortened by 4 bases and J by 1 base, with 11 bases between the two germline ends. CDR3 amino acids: CASSLGAGNTEAFF. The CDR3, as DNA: TGCGCCAGCAGCCTGGGGGCGGGGAACACTGAAGCTTTCTTT.

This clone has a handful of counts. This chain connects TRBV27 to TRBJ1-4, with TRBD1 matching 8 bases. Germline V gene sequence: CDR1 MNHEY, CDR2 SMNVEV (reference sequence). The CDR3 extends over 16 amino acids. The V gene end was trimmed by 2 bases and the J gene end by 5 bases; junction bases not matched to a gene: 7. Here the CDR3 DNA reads TGTGCCAGCAGTTTAGACCCCAGGGGGCGGAATGAAAAACTGTTTTTT. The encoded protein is CASSLDPRGRNEKLFF.

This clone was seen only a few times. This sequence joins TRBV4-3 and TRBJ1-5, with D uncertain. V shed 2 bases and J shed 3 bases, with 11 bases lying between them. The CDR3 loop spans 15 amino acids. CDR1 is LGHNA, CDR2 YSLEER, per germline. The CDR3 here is CASSQLLGINQPQHF. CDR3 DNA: TGCGCCAGCAGCCAACTCCTGGGCATCAATCAGCCCCAGCATTTT.

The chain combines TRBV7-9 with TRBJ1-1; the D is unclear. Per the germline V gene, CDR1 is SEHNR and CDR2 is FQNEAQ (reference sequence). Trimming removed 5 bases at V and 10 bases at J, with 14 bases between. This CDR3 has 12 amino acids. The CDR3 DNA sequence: TGTGCCAGCAGCCCTCTGGGAGCATCAGCTTTCTTT. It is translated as CASSPLGASAFF.

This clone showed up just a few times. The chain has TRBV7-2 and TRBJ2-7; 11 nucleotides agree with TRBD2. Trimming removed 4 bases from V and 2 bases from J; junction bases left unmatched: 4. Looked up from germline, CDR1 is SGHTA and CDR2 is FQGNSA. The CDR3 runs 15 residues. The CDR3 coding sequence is TGTGCCAGCAGCTCCGTAGCGGGAGGGCCCTACGAGCAGTACTTC. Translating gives CASSSVAGGPYEQYF.

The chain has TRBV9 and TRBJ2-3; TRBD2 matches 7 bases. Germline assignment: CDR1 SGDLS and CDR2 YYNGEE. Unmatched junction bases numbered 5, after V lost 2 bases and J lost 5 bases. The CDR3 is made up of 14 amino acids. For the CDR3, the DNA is TGTGCCAGCAGCGTTAGTGGGGGGGGAGATACGCAGTATTTT. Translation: CASSVSGGGDTQYF. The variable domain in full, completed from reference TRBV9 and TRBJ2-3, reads DSGVTQTPKHLITATGQRVTLRCSPRSGDLSVYWYQQSLDQGLQFLIQYYNGEERAKGNILERFSAQQFPDLHSELNLSSLELGDSALYFCASSVSGGGDTQYFGPGTRLTVL.

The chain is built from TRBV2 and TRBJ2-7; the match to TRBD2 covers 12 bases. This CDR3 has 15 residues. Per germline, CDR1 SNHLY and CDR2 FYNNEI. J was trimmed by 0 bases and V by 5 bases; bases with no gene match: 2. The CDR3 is CASSKTSGSSYEQYF. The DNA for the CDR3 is TGTGCCAGCAGTAAGACTAGCGGGAGCTCCTACGAGCAGTACTTC.

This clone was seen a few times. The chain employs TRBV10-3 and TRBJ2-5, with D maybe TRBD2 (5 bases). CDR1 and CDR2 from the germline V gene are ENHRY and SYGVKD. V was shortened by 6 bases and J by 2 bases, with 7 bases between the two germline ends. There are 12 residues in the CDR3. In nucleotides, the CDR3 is TGTGCCATCAGCCGGGGTCAAGAGACCCAGTACTTC. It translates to CAISRGQETQYF.

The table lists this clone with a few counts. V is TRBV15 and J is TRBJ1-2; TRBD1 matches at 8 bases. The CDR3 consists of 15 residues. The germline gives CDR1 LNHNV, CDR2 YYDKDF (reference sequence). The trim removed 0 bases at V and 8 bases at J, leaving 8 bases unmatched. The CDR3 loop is CATSRDQAGGDGYTF. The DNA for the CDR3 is TGTGCCACCAGCAGAGATCAGGCAGGGGGCGACGGCTACACCTTC.

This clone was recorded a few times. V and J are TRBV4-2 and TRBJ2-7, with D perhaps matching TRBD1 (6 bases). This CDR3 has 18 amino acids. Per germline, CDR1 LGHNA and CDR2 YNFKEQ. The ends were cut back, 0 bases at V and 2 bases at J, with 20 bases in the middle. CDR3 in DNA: TGTGCCAGCAGCCAAGATACGGACAGCAGGCTAAATCCCTACGAGCAGTACTTC. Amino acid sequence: CASSQDTDSRLNPYEQYF.

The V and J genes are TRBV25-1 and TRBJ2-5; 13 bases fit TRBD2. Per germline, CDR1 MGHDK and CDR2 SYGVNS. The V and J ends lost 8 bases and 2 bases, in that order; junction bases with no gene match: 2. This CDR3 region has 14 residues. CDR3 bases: TGTGCCAGCTTGGGACTAGCGGGGCAAGAGACCCAGTACTTC. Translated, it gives CASLGLAGQETQYF.